This T cell receptor beta chain came from a study of cytomegalovirus exposure and HLA in healthy donors (dated by TCRdb to the late 2010s). The study in broad terms: In an earlier analysis of 550 to 750 of the donors, less than 350 Gb of sequence data and 120 million or so unique TCR beta sequences from about 190 million T cells were reported. Roughly 310 gigabases of sequencing data and tens of millions of unique TCR sequences were included in an early release covering about 620 HLA-typed donors. A later analysis re-analyzed previously published TCR beta repertoires from 666 donors and added high-resolution HLA genotyping to study TCR occurrence patterns. To decide whether each TCR beta V gene segment behaved as functional or pseudogenic, an earlier analysis of fewer than 750 of the donors relied on high-throughput TCR beta sequencing. To predict cytomegalovirus infection status, the study combined high-throughput TCR immunosequencing, statistical association of individual TCRs with disease status, and machine learning. The study was designed to test whether signatures of past pathogen exposure could be identified by cataloging public T cell receptors. Donor age, sex, ethnicity and CMV serostatus were compiled alongside the repertoire data. Across 398 genotyped donors of the cohort, an average of about 240,000 unique TCR beta nucleotide sequences per donor were sequenced, and 15% to 20% of those sequences were non-productive. A later genetic analysis used genome-wide SNP genotypes for about 65% of the roughly 670 donors, treating that subset as a discovery cohort. A separate validation cohort of approximately 120 different subjects was used in addition to the 666-subject first cohort. All discovery cohort repertoires had been generated using a single sequencing platform. The later analysis used no new phenotypic data to find candidate immune exposures, relying instead on TCR beta sequences and their occurrence across donors. Using immunosequencing, the study profiled T cell repertoires from around 670 subjects and related those repertoires to cytomegalovirus serostatus. Roughly 5 DR-DQ haplotypes were handled as single units for association and clustering because linkage in the cohort was strong. Typing coverage differed by locus: A, B, C, DRB1 and DQB1 were typed in roughly 629-640 donors, DQA1 in about 510, DPA1 in 606, and DPB1 in just under 490. Both class I and class II loci were covered by HLA typing, at four-digit resolution. Of the approximately 400 genotyped donors, roughly 80% fell in the genetic ancestry cluster associated with self-reported Caucasian donors. What the research found in general, with its limitations: An earlier analysis of roughly 570 of the donors showed that most TCR beta V segments appeared in productive rearrangements either about 87% or about 30% of the time, which broadly matched IMGT annotations. The 87-base-pair reads could not distinguish some IMGT-functional V segments, including TRBV6-2 and TRBV6-3, so those segments were excluded. A few of the identified cytomegalovirus-associated TCR beta chains were confirmed in vitro to be specific for cytomegalovirus antigens. While some public TCRs were present in many individuals, most TCR sequences turned up only very rarely across donors. In a later analysis, several top co-occurrence clusters were reported to appear linked to parvovirus B19, influenza, CMV and Epstein-Barr virus. The cohort was sequenced for TCR beta chains only, and without alpha or paired-chain data the features that could be detected were limited. It was suggested by the authors that the approach could potentially be generalized to other disease states and immunological phenotypes. The presence/absence analyses assumed that sequencing depth was roughly uniform across donors, and that assumption may not be true. Roughly 15 rarely observed V segments, including chromosome 9 orphons, were excluded from the earlier analysis of approximately 500 of the donors because counts were too low. CMV serostatus was the only immune exposure information available for the cohort. A further reported finding was that TCR beta sequences accurately predicted the HLA-A and HLA-B alleles for most subjects in the first cohort. Because some donors lacked HLA typing at each locus, the association tests relied only on the typed subset. The study listed 164 TCR beta chains as associated with cytomegalovirus. Strong co-occurrence of HLA alleles, especially DR and DQ, made assigning TCR associations to individual alleles difficult. A later analysis associated roughly 17,000 TCR beta sequences with specific HLA alleles at a false discovery rate of 0.05. In a later analysis, HLA-associated TCR beta chains were found to be more clonally expanded and to have lower generation probabilities than equally common non-associated chains. The classifier was reported to diagnose cytomegalovirus status with high specificity and sensitivity in both the original and validation cohorts. According to a later analysis, most CMV-associated TCR beta chains appeared to be HLA-restricted, and the HLA associations seemed to be driven largely by CMV exposure. A later analysis found that TCR association rates varied across HLA loci, with DRB1 alleles showing the most associated TCRs and HLA-C alleles the fewest. An association between a missense DCLRE1C variant and V-gene and J-gene trimming of TCR beta chains was found in a later genetic analysis and replicated in an independent cohort. Linkage disequilibrium might explain the correlated functional status among segregating V segments, but an unknown experimental factor could not be ruled out. A cluster of highly shared sequence variants was judged likely to be a technical artifact of the sequencing pipeline. In a later genetic analysis, fewer N-insertions in productive TCRs were reported among donors in an Asian-associated ancestry cluster than the roughly 700-donor mean.

Its CDR3 holds 13 amino acids, cysteine through phenylalanine. Left in the record is the CDR3 DNA by itself, 39 bases read in frame from the first base. V loses 5 bases of germline sequence and J loses 8 bases, and the interval between the two ends is 15 bases. The germline V gene yields SGHTA for CDR1 and FQGTGA for CDR2. The cohort consisted of 600 to 750 healthy bone marrow donors. Cohort members were all nominally healthy when sampled, although unrecorded immune exposures were likely present. The donor was CMV seropositive and was included in the group of approximately 300 seropositive cohort members. A peripheral blood sample was collected from each donor, and TCR beta sequencing was performed on peripheral blood mononuclear cells. The Qiagen DNeasy Blood Extraction Kit was used to extract genomic DNA from the blood cell samples. Receptor amplification or capture employed the immunoSEQ multiplex PCR assay. For the multiplex PCR, a mixture combining 60 forward primers for TCR Vbeta segments and 13 reverse primers for TCR Jbeta segments was used. A multiplex PCR assay on genomic DNA amplified the CDR3 region of rearranged TCR beta genes. The amplified TCR beta libraries were sequenced on the Illumina HiSeq System as 87-base-pair reads. In the original analysis: In a later analysis, roughly 80 million unique TCR beta chains were counted across the roughly 670 repertoires, and around 10 million of these chains were shared by at least two donors. To remove PCR and sequencing errors, raw reads were error-corrected and collapsed into unique sequences using a nearest-neighbor algorithm that merged closely related sequences. V, D and J gene segments were assigned by aligning CDR3 sequences to IMGT reference sequences. For a sequence to be retained, a match of at least six nucleotides to both a V gene segment and a J gene segment was required. A rearrangement was called productive if the CDR3 had no stop codons and remained in frame with V and J, and every other rearrangement was called non-productive. Following IMGT convention, CDR3 was defined as the stretch from the second conserved V-encoded cysteine to the conserved J-encoded phenylalanine. Sequences without an unambiguous match to a single V gene segment were excluded from the earlier analysis of a few hundred of the donors. In an earlier analysis of around 590 of the donors, a V segment was called functional when productive rearrangements were above 56.7%, and segregating when the standard deviation between donors exceeded 5%. To diagnose cytomegalovirus status from the catalog of TCR beta chain sequences, a statistical classification framework was built. A later analysis assigned V and J genes by comparing TCR nucleotide sequences with IMGT/GENE-DB human TR gene sequences. The TCRdist pipeline was used in a later analysis to assign CDR3 sequences and most-parsimonious VDJ recombination scenarios. A later analysis defined each TCR beta chain by its CDR3 amino acid sequence plus V-gene family, and excluded reads lacking a unique V-gene family. To address suspected cross-contamination and a sequencing artifact, a later analysis removed roughly 640 highly shared, low-generation-probability nucleotide sequences. For each public chain, a later analysis derived a clonal expansion index from normalized ranks of inferred template counts within each repertoire. In a later analysis, generation probabilities were computed using a VDJ recombination model fitted to out-of-frame rearrangements, and the results were checked against IGoR. A later analysis scored TCR-TCR, TCR-HLA and TCR-CMV co-occurrence with hypergeometric tests, applying a repertoire-size bias correction to TCR pairs. False discovery rates were estimated in a later analysis by permuting HLA or CMV assignments 20 times. In a later analysis, co-occurring TCRs were grouped using DBSCAN, with TCRdist sequence similarity added in when clustering inside HLA-allele-positive subsets. Co-occurrence clustering excluded repertoires with fewer than 30,000 or more than 120,000 public chains, plus five with anomalous nucleotide sharing. Imported from immuneACCESS, the table was reduced by TCRdb to in-frame sequences with V and J called. These copies leave out some clones; in studies compared against another copy, an unresolved V gene accounts for under half, and the cause of the remainder is not known. V and J calls plus clone size are reproduced from that table; the DNA served to infer D and trimming. In all, the sample holds more than 75,000 clones, and 74% of those were seen once. The ten largest clones represent more than 8.5% of the sample.

In its sample, this clone was seen a few times. What antigen it recognizes has not been identified. It has no much larger one-base neighbor in the sample; base qualities were not kept. The receptor chain draws on TRBV7-3 and TRBJ1-2; too little of a D gene remains to name it. The sequence derives from a man aged 40-49 years in good health and CMV-seropositive. What was sequenced was PBMCs. The nucleotide sequence reads TGTGCCAGCAGCCCCGGGCGGGATACGGGCTACACCTTC. The encoded protein is CASSPGRDTGYTF. The variable domain in full, with residues beyond the CDR3 obtained from the reference TRBV7-3 and TRBJ1-2 genes, is GAGVSQTPSNKVTEKGKYVELRCDPISGHTALYWYRQSLGQGPEFLIYFQGTGAADDSGLPNDRFFAVRPEGSVSTLKIQRTERGDSAVYLCASSPGRDTGYTFGSGTRLTVV.